A selection of T cell receptor beta chains follows, all from one sample in a study of cytomegalovirus exposure and HLA in healthy donors. Sequencing was performed with immunoSEQ multiplex PCR; in TCRdb, only in-frame clones are kept and a portion is missing. The sample contains fewer than 250,000 clones, around 88% of which appear only once. Sequencing was performed on PBMCs. The receptors stem from a man aged 35-49 years in good health and CMV-seropositive. Both conserved end residues are part of each CDR3. D genes are given only for firm matches. Only part of the rows carry a size: once, few, many, or a class if the clone is expanded.

>TRBD2|TRBV2|TRBJ2-2|-
CASSVLATNTGELFF
TGTGCCAGCAGTGTACTAGCGACGAACACCGGGGAGCTGTTTTTT
>-|TRBV18|TRBJ1-1|-
CASSPPGRGGIFDTEAFF
TGTGCCAGCTCACCCCCCGGTAGGGGAGGTATCTTCGACACTGAAGCTTTCTTT
>TRBD1|TRBV6-6|TRBJ2-1|-
CASSYLGQGARDEQFF
TGTGCCAGCAGTTATCTTGGACAGGGTGCTCGGGATGAGCAGTTCTTC
>-|TRBV5-1|TRBJ1-1|-
CASSLVEGEGTEAFF
TGCGCCAGCAGCTTGGTCGAGGGGGAAGGGACTGAAGCTTTCTTT
>-|TRBV4-3|TRBJ2-3|-
CASSQPGQTLTLGTDTQYF
TGCGCCAGCAGCCAGCCCGGACAGACACTGACCCTAGGCACAGATACGCAGTATTTT
>-|TRBV11-1|TRBJ2-7|-
CASSLGDLSYEQYF
TGTGCCAGCAGCTTAGGCGATCTTTCCTACGAGCAGTACTTC
>TRBD1|TRBV5-1|TRBJ1-3|-
CASSRTGTAGNTIYF
TGCGCCAGCAGCAGAACCGGGACAGCTGGAAACACCATATATTTT
>TRBD1|TRBV10-2|TRBJ2-1|few
CASSEWEDRGYNEQFF
TGCGCCAGCAGTGAGTGGGAGGACAGGGGCTACAATGAGCAGTTCTTC
>-|TRBV2|TRBJ2-2|-
CASSRGLLLSANTGELFF
TGTGCCAGCAGCCGGGGACTGCTCTTGTCCGCGAACACCGGGGAGCTGTTTTTT
>TRBD1|TRBV7-9|TRBJ1-2|-
CASRDNRGNYGYTF
TGTGCCAGCAGAGATAACAGGGGAAACTATGGCTACACCTTC
>TRBD2|TRBV19|TRBJ2-1|-
CASSSSSTGTSLSYEQFF
TGTGCCAGTAGTAGCTCCTCCACCGGGACTAGCCTATCCTATGAGCAGTTCTTC
>-|TRBV10-1|TRBJ1-5|-
CASGQWEQGSFVVQPQHF
TGCGCCAGCGGACAGTGGGAGCAGGGGAGTTTTGTGGTTCAGCCCCAGCATTTT
>TRBD2|TRBV5-4|TRBJ2-3|-
CASSAGTSGISSTDTQYF
TGTGCCAGCAGCGCCGGGACTAGCGGGATCTCTAGCACAGATACGCAGTATTTT
>-|TRBV27|TRBJ2-1|-
CASSLARASVYNEQFF
TGTGCCAGCAGTTTAGCCCGGGCTAGCGTCTACAATGAGCAGTTCTTC
>TRBD2|TRBV11-2|TRBJ2-1|once
CASSSNLGLAGTGEQFF
TGTGCCAGCAGCTCAAACCTCGGACTAGCGGGAACCGGTGAGCAGTTCTTC
>TRBD1|TRBV9|TRBJ2-7|-
CASSPRQGAYEQYF
TGTGCCAGCAGCCCCCGACAGGGAGCCTACGAGCAGTACTTC
>-|TRBV21-1|TRBJ1-6|-
CASSKAAGGNSPLHF
TGTGCCAGCAGCAAAGCAGCAGGGGGTAATTCACCCCTCCACTTT
>TRBD2|TRBV18|TRBJ2-1|-
CASSPSGRGSNEQFF
TGTGCCAGCTCACCGAGCGGGAGAGGAAGCAATGAGCAGTTCTTC
>TRBD2|TRBV7-2|TRBJ2-1|-
CASSTMSGSYNEQFF
TGTGCCAGCAGTACTATGAGCGGGAGCTACAATGAGCAGTTCTTC
>TRBD1|TRBV27|TRBJ1-3|-
CASSARTGGGNTIYF
TGTGCCAGCAGTGCCAGGACAGGGGGCGGAAACACCATATATTTT
>-|TRBV11-1|TRBJ1-2|-
CASSPPGGAYGYTF
TGTGCCAGCAGCCCCCCCGGGGGAGCGTATGGCTACACCTTC
>TRBD1|TRBV28|TRBJ1-1|-
CATKTTGAEAFF
TGTGCGACCAAAACAACAGGGGCTGAAGCTTTCTTT
>TRBD2|TRBV9|TRBJ2-7|few
CASSAGGLAGSYEQYF
TGTGCCAGCAGCGCTGGGGGACTAGCGGGCTCCTACGAGCAGTACTTC
>-|TRBV5-1|TRBJ1-4|-
CASKTTTATNEKLFF
TGCGCCAGCAAAACAACGACTGCAACTAATGAAAAACTGTTTTTT
>-|TRBV7-8|TRBJ1-1|-
CASNLQETSTEAFF
TGTGCCAGCAACTTACAGGAAACCTCCACTGAAGCTTTCTTT
>-|TRBV7-8|TRBJ2-7|-
CASSLVQGSEQYF
TGTGCCAGCAGCTTAGTACAGGGCAGCGAGCAGTACTTC
>-|TRBV27|TRBJ2-2|-
CASSLTGELFF
TGTGCCAGCAGCCTCACCGGGGAGCTGTTTTTT
>-|TRBV7-3|TRBJ1-1|-
CASSHTGNTEAFF
TGTGCCAGCAGCCACACGGGGAACACTGAAGCTTTCTTT
>-|TRBV4-1|TRBJ2-1|-
CASSQAGWGYNEQFF
TGCGCCAGCAGCCAAGCGGGGTGGGGTTACAATGAGCAGTTCTTC
>-|TRBV6-1|TRBJ1-1|-
CASSVEGHFEAFF
TGTGCCAGCAGTGTTGAGGGACACTTTGAAGCTTTCTTT
>TRBD2|TRBV10-3|TRBJ2-5|-
CAISETLAGGVGPIKETQYF
TGTGCCATCAGTGAGACACTAGCGGGAGGGGTGGGGCCAATCAAAGAGACCCAGTACTTC
>-|TRBV2|TRBJ2-1|few
CASSEAHRVVNEQFF
TGTGCCAGCAGTGAAGCGCACAGGGTAGTCAATGAGCAGTTCTTC
>TRBD1|TRBV7-3|TRBJ2-3|-
CASSQGQGADTQYF
TGTGCCAGCAGCCAGGGACAGGGGGCGGATACGCAGTATTTT
>TRBD1|TRBV6-7|TRBJ1-3|once
CASSPHPGTGRSGTIYF
TGTGCCAGCAGTCCCCACCCCGGGACAGGCCGTTCGGGCACCATATATTTT
>-|TRBV6-6|TRBJ1-3|-
CASSYSRGGNTIYF
TGTGCCAGCAGTTACTCCCGGGGGGGAAACACCATATATTTT
>-|TRBV5-1|TRBJ2-3|-
CASSLYSGTLTDTQYF
TGCGCCAGCAGCTTGTATAGCGGAACTCTCACAGATACGCAGTATTTT
>TRBD2|TRBV11-2|TRBJ2-1|-
CASSQSGRGYNEQFF
TGTGCCAGCAGCCAAAGCGGGAGAGGCTACAATGAGCAGTTCTTC
>-|TRBV29-1|TRBJ1-1|-
CSVRAGSNTEAFF
TGCAGCGTCCGGGCGGGGTCGAACACTGAAGCTTTCTTT
>-|TRBV9|TRBJ1-1|-
CASSVEGDTEAFF
TGTGCCAGCAGCGTAGAAGGGGACACTGAAGCTTTCTTT
>TRBD1|TRBV5-1|TRBJ2-6|-
CASSLVGTGVDSSGANVLTF
TGCGCCAGCAGCTTGGTCGGGACAGGCGTAGATTCATCTGGGGCCAACGTCCTGACTTTC
>-|TRBV18|TRBJ2-1|once
CASSPSVGGSYNEQFF
TGTGCCAGCTCACCATCGGTGGGGGGTTCCTACAATGAGCAGTTCTTC
>TRBD2|TRBV6-1|TRBJ2-5|-
CANAMAGGRTQYF
TGTGCCAACGCCATGGCGGGAGGGCGGACCCAGTACTTC
>TRBD2|TRBV7-8|TRBJ2-5|-
CASSQSRGSGSVETQYF
TGTGCCAGCAGCCAATCCCGGGGTAGCGGGAGTGTAGAGACCCAGTACTTC
>TRBD1|TRBV29-1|TRBJ1-1|-
CSGDRGVGTEAFF
TGCAGCGGGGACAGGGGGGTTGGGACTGAAGCTTTCTTT
>TRBD1|TRBV18|TRBJ2-2|-
CASSPMTGHTGELFF
TGTGCCAGCTCACCAATGACAGGGCACACCGGGGAGCTGTTTTTT
>-|TRBV19|TRBJ1-1|once
CASRAGGYSTEAFF
TGTGCCAGTAGGGCGGGGGGATACTCCACTGAAGCTTTCTTT